This TCR beta chain was sequenced for a study of T cell responses to AZD1222 COVID-19 vaccine. Findings and limits, study-wide: Two AZD1222 doses significantly raised spike-specific TCR breadth and depth over controls. Spike-wide vaccine-associated CD4 TCRs dominated at 160-218 and 743-854.

The CDR3 has 16 amino acids. V gave up 0 bases and J gave up 6 bases; unmatched junction bases: 7. Germline-derived CDR1 and CDR2 are MNHNY and SVGAGI (reference sequence). With respect to this clone: Antigen: not known.

Clones were sequenced by immunoSEQ multiplex PCR, and TCRdb holds only the in-frame ones, with some missing. Among about 130,000 clones listed, 80% to 90% were seen once. V usage is TRBV6-6 and J usage is TRBJ1-5; TRBD1 aligns across 8 bases. The TCR comes from an adult in good health. The material was peripheral blood, obtained on day 0 of AZD1222 vaccination. CDR3 protein: CASSYSPDRVSQPQHF. The CDR3, as DNA: TGTGCCAGCAGTTACTCCCCGGACAGGGTCTCTCAGCCCCAGCATTTT.